The rows below give T cell receptor beta chains drawn from one sample of a study of PD-L1 blockade in urothelial cancer. The repertoire was sequenced with immunoSEQ multiplex PCR; TCRdb's copy has only in-frame clones and lacks some. The sample includes tens of thousands of clones, 84% seen only once; the top ten take 9.2%. The sequenced sample was PBMCs, obtained around atezolizumab (anti-PD-L1) treatment. Source of these receptors: a woman aged 70-85 years with urothelial cancer. The CDR3 runs from the conserved cysteine through the conserved F or W. The D gene is left open where the match is weak. A row's size may be missing; if present it is once, few, many or a size class.

CDR3 protein: CSARPMDTQYF; CDR3 DNA: TGCAGTGCTAGACCCATGGATACGCAGTATTTT; V gene: TRBV20-1; clone size: NA; D gene: NA; J gene: TRBJ2-3
CDR3 protein: CASSKDGGDYNEQFF; CDR3 DNA: TGTGCCAGCAGCAAGGACGGAGGCGACTACAATGAGCAGTTCTTC; V gene: TRBV5-8; clone size: NA; D gene: NA; J gene: TRBJ2-1
CDR3 protein: CASSMGQGYSNQPQHF; CDR3 DNA: TGTGCCAGTAGTATGGGACAGGGGTATAGCAATCAGCCCCAGCATTTT; V gene: TRBV19; clone size: once; D gene: TRBD1; J gene: TRBJ1-5
CDR3 protein: CASSIGRNQAFF; CDR3 DNA: TGTGCCAGTAGTATAGGGAGGAATCAAGCTTTCTTT; V gene: TRBV19; clone size: NA; D gene: NA; J gene: TRBJ1-1
CDR3 protein: CASSSGQGYGYTF; CDR3 DNA: TGTGCCAGCAGCTCGGGACAGGGCTATGGCTACACCTTC; V gene: TRBV7-2; clone size: NA; D gene: TRBD1; J gene: TRBJ1-2
CDR3 protein: CASSPYPEGSGDEQFF; CDR3 DNA: TGTGCCAGCAGTCCCTATCCGGAAGGTTCAGGGGATGAGCAGTTCTTC; V gene: TRBV27; clone size: NA; D gene: NA; J gene: TRBJ2-1
CDR3 protein: CASSIARGGLTYGYTF; CDR3 DNA: TGTGCCAGTAGTATAGCGAGAGGGGGCTTGACGTATGGCTACACCTTC; V gene: TRBV19; clone size: once; D gene: TRBD1; J gene: TRBJ1-2
CDR3 protein: CAWSAPDRLRTEAFF; CDR3 DNA: TGTGCCTGGAGTGCCCCGGACAGACTGAGGACTGAAGCTTTCTTT; V gene: TRBV30; clone size: NA; D gene: NA; J gene: TRBJ1-1
CDR3 protein: CASSLSRARGYGYTF; CDR3 DNA: TGTGCCAGCAGCTTATCCAGAGCTCGGGGCTATGGCTACACCTTC; V gene: TRBV7-2; clone size: NA; D gene: NA; J gene: TRBJ1-2
CDR3 protein: CASSGTSGGYEQYF; CDR3 DNA: TGTGCCAGCAGCGGGACTAGCGGGGGCTACGAGCAGTACTTC; V gene: TRBV2; clone size: NA; D gene: TRBD2; J gene: TRBJ2-7
CDR3 protein: CASSRIGLAGDKETQYF; CDR3 DNA: TGCGCCAGCAGCCGGATCGGACTAGCGGGGGATAAGGAGACCCAGTACTTC; V gene: TRBV5-1; clone size: NA; D gene: TRBD2; J gene: TRBJ2-5
CDR3 protein: CASSAQDRPYNEQFF; CDR3 DNA: TGTGCCAGCAGCGCGCAGGACAGGCCGTACAATGAGCAGTTCTTC; V gene: TRBV9; clone size: NA; D gene: TRBD1; J gene: TRBJ2-1
CDR3 protein: CASSIKTGVTEAFF; CDR3 DNA: TGTGCCAGTAGTATTAAGACAGGGGTCACTGAAGCTTTCTTT; V gene: TRBV19; clone size: NA; D gene: TRBD1; J gene: TRBJ1-1
CDR3 protein: CASSFRAGGNTEAFF; CDR3 DNA: TGTGCCAGCAGCTTTAGGGCGGGGGGGAACACTGAAGCTTTCTTT; V gene: TRBV5-6; clone size: NA; D gene: NA; J gene: TRBJ1-1
CDR3 protein: CASSPGLAEFYEQYF; CDR3 DNA: TGTGCCAGCAGCCCGGGACTAGCGGAATTCTACGAGCAGTACTTC; V gene: TRBV5-4; clone size: NA; D gene: TRBD2; J gene: TRBJ2-7
CDR3 protein: CASSLAGGRGEQFF; CDR3 DNA: TGTGCCAGCAGCTTAGCGGGGGGGCGCGGTGAGCAGTTCTTC; V gene: TRBV7-8; clone size: NA; D gene: NA; J gene: TRBJ2-1
CDR3 protein: CASSRTGDDGYTF; CDR3 DNA: TGCGCCAGCAGCCGAACAGGGGATGATGGCTACACCTTC; V gene: TRBV5-1; clone size: NA; D gene: TRBD1; J gene: TRBJ1-2
CDR3 protein: CASSRATGAFTEAFF; CDR3 DNA: TGTGCCAGCAGCAGAGCGACAGGAGCGTTCACTGAAGCTTTCTTT; V gene: TRBV5-4; clone size: NA; D gene: NA; J gene: TRBJ1-1
CDR3 protein: CASRTGGDYGYTF; CDR3 DNA: TGTGCCAGCCGGACAGGGGGCGACTATGGCTACACCTTC; V gene: TRBV2; clone size: NA; D gene: TRBD1; J gene: TRBJ1-2
CDR3 protein: CASSGGPGELFF; CDR3 DNA: TGCGCCAGCAGTGGGGGGCCCGGGGAGCTGTTTTTT; V gene: TRBV10-1; clone size: NA; D gene: NA; J gene: TRBJ2-2
CDR3 protein: CAWSADSNQPQHF; CDR3 DNA: TGTGCCTGGAGCGCCGACAGTAATCAGCCCCAGCATTTT; V gene: TRBV30; clone size: NA; D gene: NA; J gene: TRBJ1-5
CDR3 protein: CASRRTEQSTDTQYF; CDR3 DNA: TGTGCCAGCAGGAGGACAGAGCAAAGCACAGATACGCAGTATTTT; V gene: TRBV6-1; clone size: NA; D gene: NA; J gene: TRBJ2-3
CDR3 protein: CASSVRGSGTEAFF; CDR3 DNA: TGTGCCAGCAGTGTACGAGGGTCGGGCACTGAAGCTTTCTTT; V gene: TRBV2; clone size: few; D gene: NA; J gene: TRBJ1-1
CDR3 protein: CASSPALVGGPLRNEQFF; CDR3 DNA: TGTGCCAGCTCACCGGCTTTAGTGGGAGGGCCCCTTAGAAATGAGCAGTTCTTC; V gene: TRBV18; clone size: NA; D gene: TRBD2; J gene: TRBJ2-1
CDR3 protein: CASGQGASYEQYF; CDR3 DNA: TGCGCCAGCGGCCAGGGGGCGTCCTACGAGCAGTACTTC; V gene: TRBV5-1; clone size: NA; D gene: TRBD1; J gene: TRBJ2-7
CDR3 protein: CASSQDLGTSRDPLHF; CDR3 DNA: TGTGCCAGCAGCCAAGATTTAGGGACATCTAGGGATCCCCTCCACTTT; V gene: TRBV4-2; clone size: NA; D gene: NA; J gene: TRBJ1-6
CDR3 protein: CASSQDSLSRTYEYEKLFF; CDR3 DNA: TGTGCCAGCAGCCAAGATTCGCTTTCTAGGACATACGAATATGAAAAACTGTTTTTT; V gene: TRBV4-2; clone size: once; D gene: NA; J gene: TRBJ1-4
CDR3 protein: CASSATTGLQETQYF; CDR3 DNA: TGCGCCAGCAGCGCGACGACAGGCCTCCAAGAGACCCAGTACTTC; V gene: TRBV5-1; clone size: NA; D gene: NA; J gene: TRBJ2-5
CDR3 protein: CASSLFSSGFSGNTIYF; CDR3 DNA: TGTGCCAGCAGCTTATTTTCTTCGGGATTCTCTGGAAACACCATATATTTT; V gene: TRBV7-7; clone size: NA; D gene: NA; J gene: TRBJ1-3
CDR3 protein: CAWSVRGTDTQYF; CDR3 DNA: TGTGCCTGGAGTGTACGGGGCACAGATACGCAGTATTTT; V gene: TRBV30; clone size: NA; D gene: NA; J gene: TRBJ2-3
CDR3 protein: CASSLEQGALVTEAFF; CDR3 DNA: TGTGCCAGCAGCTTAGAGCAGGGGGCGTTGGTGACTGAAGCTTTCTTT; V gene: TRBV11-2; clone size: NA; D gene: TRBD1; J gene: TRBJ1-1
CDR3 protein: CASSPRTGSYEQYF; CDR3 DNA: TGTGCCAGCAGCCCCAGGACGGGATCCTACGAGCAGTACTTC; V gene: TRBV9; clone size: NA; D gene: NA; J gene: TRBJ2-7
CDR3 protein: CASSGGGGGVGELFF; CDR3 DNA: TGTGCCAGCAGTGGCGGTGGCGGGGGGGTCGGGGAGCTGTTTTTT; V gene: TRBV2; clone size: few; D gene: TRBD2; J gene: TRBJ2-2
CDR3 protein: CASSLLASQPSGANVLTF; CDR3 DNA: TGTGCCAGCAGCTTATTAGCGTCACAGCCCTCTGGGGCCAACGTCCTGACTTTC; V gene: TRBV7-6; clone size: NA; D gene: NA; J gene: TRBJ2-6
CDR3 protein: CASSLAQGGNTIYF; CDR3 DNA: TGTGCCAGCAGCTTGGCACAGGGGGGAAACACCATATATTTT; V gene: TRBV5-8; clone size: NA; D gene: TRBD1; J gene: TRBJ1-3
CDR3 protein: CASRQGNNEQFF; CDR3 DNA: TGTGCCAGTCGTCAGGGAAACAATGAGCAGTTCTTC; V gene: TRBV19; clone size: NA; D gene: NA; J gene: TRBJ2-1
CDR3 protein: CASSSLDYGYTF; CDR3 DNA: TGTGCCAGCAGCTCGCTAGACTATGGCTACACCTTC; V gene: TRBV7-8; clone size: NA; D gene: NA; J gene: TRBJ1-2
CDR3 protein: CATHRDNSYEQYF; CDR3 DNA: TGTGCCACCCACCGGGACAACTCCTACGAGCAGTACTTC; V gene: TRBV10-3; clone size: NA; D gene: NA; J gene: TRBJ2-7
CDR3 protein: CASNRDSTYEQYF; CDR3 DNA: TGTGCCAGCAACCGGGACAGCACCTACGAGCAGTACTTC; V gene: TRBV27; clone size: NA; D gene: TRBD1; J gene: TRBJ2-7
CDR3 protein: CASSLSFQGNYEQYF; CDR3 DNA: TGTGCCAGCAGCTTAAGTTTTCAGGGGAACTACGAGCAGTACTTC; V gene: TRBV11-2; clone size: NA; D gene: NA; J gene: TRBJ2-7
CDR3 protein: CASSLSQSSSYNEQFF; CDR3 DNA: TGCGCCAGCAGCTTATCACAGAGTAGCTCCTACAATGAGCAGTTCTTC; V gene: TRBV5-1; clone size: few; D gene: NA; J gene: TRBJ2-1
CDR3 protein: CASRQTGVGGYTF; CDR3 DNA: TGTGCCAGCAGGCAGACAGGGGTAGGCGGCTACACCTTC; V gene: TRBV6-5; clone size: few; D gene: TRBD1; J gene: TRBJ1-2
CDR3 protein: CASLGNRLPTEAFF; CDR3 DNA: TGTGCCAGCCTAGGAAACAGGCTACCCACTGAAGCTTTCTTT; V gene: TRBV25-1; clone size: NA; D gene: NA; J gene: TRBJ1-1
CDR3 protein: CASKAGGGRGTGELFF; CDR3 DNA: TGTGCCAGCAAAGCGGGCGGCGGGAGAGGCACCGGGGAGCTGTTTTTT; V gene: TRBV6-4; clone size: NA; D gene: TRBD2; J gene: TRBJ2-2
CDR3 protein: CASRREQGFGYTF; CDR3 DNA: TGTGCCAGCAGGAGAGAACAGGGTTTCGGCTACACCTTC; V gene: TRBV2; clone size: NA; D gene: NA; J gene: TRBJ1-2
CDR3 protein: CASIPGQGRSSGNTIYF; CDR3 DNA: TGTGCCAGTATCCCGGGACAGGGACGGTCGTCTGGAAACACCATATATTTT; V gene: TRBV19; clone size: NA; D gene: TRBD1; J gene: TRBJ1-3
CDR3 protein: CASSGGADGGTSTDTQYF; CDR3 DNA: TGTGCCAGCAGCGGAGGAGCTGACGGCGGAACTAGCACAGATACGCAGTATTTT; V gene: TRBV5-6; clone size: NA; D gene: NA; J gene: TRBJ2-3
CDR3 protein: CASSQVEGQRYGYTF; CDR3 DNA: TGCGCCAGCAGCCAAGTAGAGGGACAGCGATATGGCTACACCTTC; V gene: TRBV4-3; clone size: NA; D gene: TRBD1; J gene: TRBJ1-2
CDR3 protein: CASNSGTSAQETQYF; CDR3 DNA: TGTGCCAGCAATTCCGGGACTAGCGCACAAGAGACCCAGTACTTC; V gene: TRBV28; clone size: NA; D gene: TRBD2; J gene: TRBJ2-5
CDR3 protein: CASSTLLAGGSYEQYF; CDR3 DNA: TGCGCCAGCAGCACCCTACTAGCGGGGGGATCCTACGAGCAGTACTTC; V gene: TRBV5-1; clone size: NA; D gene: TRBD2; J gene: TRBJ2-7
CDR3 protein: CASSYGGGLTDTQYF; CDR3 DNA: TGTGCCAGCAGTTACGGAGGCGGCCTCACAGATACGCAGTATTTT; V gene: TRBV6-5; clone size: NA; D gene: NA; J gene: TRBJ2-3
CDR3 protein: CASRKRTGTGELFF; CDR3 DNA: TGTGCCAGCCGGAAGCGGACGGGAACCGGGGAGCTGTTTTTT; V gene: TRBV28; clone size: once; D gene: NA; J gene: TRBJ2-2
CDR3 protein: CASSSTGQWTDTQYF; CDR3 DNA: TGCGCCAGCAGCTCCACAGGGCAGTGGACAGATACGCAGTATTTT; V gene: TRBV5-1; clone size: NA; D gene: NA; J gene: TRBJ2-3